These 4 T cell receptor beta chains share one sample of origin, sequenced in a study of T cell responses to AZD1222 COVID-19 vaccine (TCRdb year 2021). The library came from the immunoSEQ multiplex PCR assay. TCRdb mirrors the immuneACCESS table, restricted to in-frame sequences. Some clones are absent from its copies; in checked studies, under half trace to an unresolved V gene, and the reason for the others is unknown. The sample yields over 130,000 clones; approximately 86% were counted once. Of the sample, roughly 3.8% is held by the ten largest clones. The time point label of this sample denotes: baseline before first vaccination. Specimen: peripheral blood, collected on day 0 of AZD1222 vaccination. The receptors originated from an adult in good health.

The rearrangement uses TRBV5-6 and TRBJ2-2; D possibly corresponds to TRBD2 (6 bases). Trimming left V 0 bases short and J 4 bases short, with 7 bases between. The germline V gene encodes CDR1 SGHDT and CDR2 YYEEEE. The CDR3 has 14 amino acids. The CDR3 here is CASSLGDFTGELFF. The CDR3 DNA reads TGTGCCAGCAGCTTGGGGGACTTCACCGGGGAGCTGTTTTTT.

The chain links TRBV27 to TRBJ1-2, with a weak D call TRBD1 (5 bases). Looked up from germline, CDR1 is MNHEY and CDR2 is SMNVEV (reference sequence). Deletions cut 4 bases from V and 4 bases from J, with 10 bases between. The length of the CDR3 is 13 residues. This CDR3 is CASSSRGSYGYTF. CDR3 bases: TGTGCCAGCAGTTCTCGGGGCAGCTATGGCTACACCTTC.

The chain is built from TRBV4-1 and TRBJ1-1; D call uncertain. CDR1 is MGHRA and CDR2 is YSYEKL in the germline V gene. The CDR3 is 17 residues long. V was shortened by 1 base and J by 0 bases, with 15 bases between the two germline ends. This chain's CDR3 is CASSQGRSGIMNTEAFF. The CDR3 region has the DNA TGCGCCAGCAGCCAAGGGAGGTCGGGCATCATGAACACTGAAGCTTTCTTT.

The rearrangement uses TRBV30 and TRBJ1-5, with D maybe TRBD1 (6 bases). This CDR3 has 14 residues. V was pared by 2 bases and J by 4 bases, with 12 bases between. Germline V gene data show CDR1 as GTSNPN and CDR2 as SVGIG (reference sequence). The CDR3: CAWSLARGNQPQHF. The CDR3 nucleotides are TGTGCCTGGAGTTTGGCAAGGGGGAATCAGCCCCAGCATTTT.